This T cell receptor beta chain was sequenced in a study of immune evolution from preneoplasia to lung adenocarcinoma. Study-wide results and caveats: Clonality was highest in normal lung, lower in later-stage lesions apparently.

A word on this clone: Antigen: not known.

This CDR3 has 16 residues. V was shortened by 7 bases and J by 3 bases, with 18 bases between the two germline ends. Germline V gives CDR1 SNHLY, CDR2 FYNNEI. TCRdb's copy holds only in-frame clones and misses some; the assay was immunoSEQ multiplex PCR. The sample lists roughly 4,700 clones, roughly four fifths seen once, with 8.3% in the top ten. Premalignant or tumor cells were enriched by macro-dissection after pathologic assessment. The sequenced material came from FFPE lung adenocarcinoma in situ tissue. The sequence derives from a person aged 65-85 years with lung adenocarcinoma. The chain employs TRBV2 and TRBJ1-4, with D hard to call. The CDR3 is CASTLLGGLSNEKLFF. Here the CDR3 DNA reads TGTGCCAGCACCCTCCTGGGAGGTTTGTCTAATGAAAAACTGTTTTTT.